This T cell receptor beta chain was profiled in a study of cytomegalovirus exposure and HLA in healthy donors. Regarding the study as a whole: It was only CMV serostatus that was available as immune exposure information. It was taken for granted in presence/absence analyses that sequencing depth across donors was roughly uniform. It has been reported that TCR beta sequences accurately predicted the HLA-A and HLA-B alleles of most subjects. The listing of 150 to 200 TCR beta chains classed them as cytomegalovirus-associated.

Points on this clone: The antigen is undetermined.

PCR primers comprised 60 Vbeta and 13 Jbeta primers. Libraries were prepared by immunoSEQ multiplex PCR; TCRdb keeps only in-frame clonotypes and omits some of them. The sample totals about 92,000 clones; its top ten clones hold approximately 15%. Germline CDR1 and CDR2: SEHNR and FQNEAQ (reference sequence). The trim removed 4 bases at V and 4 bases at J, leaving 1 base unmatched. This CDR3 has 14 residues. The V gene is TRBV7-9, the J gene TRBJ2-2; 9 bases fit TRBD1. The sequence was obtained from a man aged 45-65 years in good health and CMV-seropositive. Sequencing was carried out using PBMCs. The CDR3 DNA sequence: TGTGCCAGCAGCTGGACAGGGGTCACCGGGGAGCTGTTTTTT. It encodes CASSWTGVTGELFF.